This TCR beta chain was documented in a study of cytomegalovirus exposure and HLA in healthy donors (dated by TCRdb to about 2017). Context from the whole study: An earlier analysis of approximately 600 of the donors reported approximately 270 Gb of sequence data and around 120 million unique TCR beta sequences from about 200 million T cells. An early release that covered several hundred HLA-typed donors contained approximately 300 gigabases of sequencing data and 70 million to 100 million unique TCR sequences. Of the roughly 400 genotyped donors, less than 85% were placed in the genetic ancestry cluster associated with self-reported Caucasian donors. The study was designed to test whether signatures of past pathogen exposure could be identified by cataloging public T cell receptors. The T cell repertoires of 550 to 850 subjects were profiled by immunosequencing and related to cytomegalovirus serostatus. A separate validation cohort of 100 to 150 different subjects was used in addition to the approximately 700-subject first cohort. To predict cytomegalovirus infection status, the study brought together high-throughput TCR immunosequencing, statistical association of individual TCRs with disease status, and machine learning. To study patterns of TCR occurrence, a later analysis re-analyzed previously published TCR beta repertoires from just over 650 donors and added high-resolution HLA genotyping. In the later analysis, no new phenotypic data were used to find candidate immune exposures; instead, reliance was placed on TCR beta sequences and their occurrence across donors. An earlier analysis of around 640 of the donors used high-throughput TCR beta sequencing to judge whether each TCR beta V gene segment behaved as functional or pseudogenic. Donor age, sex, ethnicity and CMV serostatus were collected together with the repertoire data. In a later genetic analysis, genome-wide SNP genotypes for about three fifths of the roughly 670 donors were used, and that subset was treated as a discovery cohort. Every repertoire in the discovery cohort had been generated on one and the same sequencing platform. HLA typing included class I and class II loci at four-digit resolution. Typing coverage differed by locus: A, B, C, DRB1 and DQB1 were typed in about 620-630 donors, DQA1 in 500 to 550, DPA1 in 600 to 610, and DPB1 in approximately 450. Because of strong linkage in the cohort, five DR-DQ haplotypes were treated as single units for association and clustering. On average, about 240,000 unique TCR beta nucleotide sequences were sequenced per donor among more than 350 genotyped donors of the cohort, with 15% to 20% of those sequences being non-productive. Broader findings and caveats from the paper: This cohort had only TCR beta chains sequenced, and the lack of alpha or paired-chain data limited which features could be detected. In a later analysis, the rate of TCR association differed among HLA loci, with DRB1 alleles having the most associated TCRs and HLA-C alleles having the fewest. The authors suggested that the approach could potentially be extended to other disease states and immunological phenotypes. Linkage disequilibrium might explain the correlated functional status among segregating V segments, but an unknown experimental factor could not be ruled out. Because counts were too low, about 18 rarely observed V segments, including chromosome 9 orphons, were left out of the earlier analysis of roughly 600 of the donors. Several of the top co-occurrence clusters appeared to be linked to parvovirus B19, influenza, CMV and Epstein-Barr virus, according to a later analysis. Compared with equally common non-associated chains, HLA-associated TCR beta chains in a later analysis were more clonally expanded and had lower generation probabilities. A cluster of highly shared sequence variants was judged likely to represent a technical artifact of the sequencing pipeline. Across donors, most TCR sequences were observed very rarely, whereas some public TCRs were present in many individuals. In a later genetic analysis, fewer N-insertions in productive TCRs were reported among donors in an Asian-associated ancestry cluster than the roughly 700-donor mean. Some IMGT-functional V segments, including TRBV6-2 and TRBV6-3, could not be told apart with the 87-base-pair reads, so those segments were excluded. Broadly in line with IMGT annotations, most TCR beta V segments showed up in productive rearrangements about 87% or about 30% of the time in an earlier analysis of 450 to 600 of the donors. V-gene and J-gene trimming of TCR beta chains was associated with a missense DCLRE1C variant in a later genetic analysis, and the association was replicated in an independent cohort. The only immune exposure information available for the cohort was CMV serostatus. Specific HLA alleles were associated with 16,951 TCR beta sequences at a false discovery rate of 0.05 in a later analysis. Because HLA typing was unavailable for some donors at each locus, only the typed subset was used in association tests. Presence/absence analyses assumed roughly uniform sequencing depth across donors, an assumption that may not hold. A further reported finding was that TCR beta sequences accurately predicted the HLA-A and HLA-B alleles for most subjects in the first cohort. In a later analysis, most CMV-associated TCR beta chains were found to appear HLA-restricted, with HLA associations seemingly driven largely by CMV exposure. Three of the identified cytomegalovirus-associated TCR beta chains were confirmed in vitro to be specific for cytomegalovirus antigens. When HLA alleles, especially DR and DQ, strongly co-occurred, TCR associations were difficult to assign to individual alleles. Cytomegalovirus status was reported to be diagnosed by the classifier with high specificity and sensitivity in both the original and validation cohorts. In the study, 150 to 200 TCR beta chains were listed as associated with cytomegalovirus.

The CDR3 sequence holds 14 residues, the cysteine and phenylalanine included. Only the CDR3 region is kept as DNA, spanning 42 bases read in frame from base 1. Trimming takes 5 bases off V and 6 bases off J; junction bases not matched to a gene: 8. The CDR1 and CDR2 encoded by the germline V gene (reference sequence) are SEHNR and FQNEAQ. Libraries were constructed by the immunoSEQ multiplex PCR assay. A mixture of 60 forward primers for TCR Vbeta segments and 13 reverse primers for TCR Jbeta segments was used in the multiplex PCR. The CDR3 region of rearranged TCR beta genes was amplified from genomic DNA with a multiplex PCR assay. The amplified TCR beta libraries were sequenced on the Illumina HiSeq System as 87-base-pair reads. The original pipeline was this. A later analysis counted tens of millions of unique TCR beta chains across the 650 to 700 repertoires, and 10 million to 11 million of these chains were shared by at least two donors. To remove PCR and sequencing errors, raw reads were error-corrected and collapsed into unique sequences using a nearest-neighbor algorithm that merged closely related sequences. V, D and J gene segments were assigned by aligning CDR3 sequences to IMGT reference sequences. For a sequence to be retained, a match of at least six nucleotides was required to both a V gene segment and a J gene segment. A rearrangement was called productive if the CDR3 had no stop codons and remained in frame with V and J, and every other rearrangement was called non-productive. CDR3 was defined according to IMGT convention as the region running from the second conserved V-encoded cysteine to the conserved J-encoded phenylalanine. In an earlier analysis of approximately 590 of the donors, sequences lacking an unambiguous match to a single V gene segment were excluded. In an earlier analysis of several hundred of the donors, V segments were called functional above 56.7% productive rearrangements and were called segregating when the between-donor standard deviation exceeded 5%. A statistical classification framework was built to diagnose cytomegalovirus status from the catalog of TCR beta chain sequences. V and J gene assignment, in a later analysis, came from comparing TCR nucleotide sequences with IMGT/GENE-DB human TR gene sequences. Using the TCRdist pipeline, a later analysis assigned CDR3 sequences along with most-parsimonious VDJ recombination scenarios. A later analysis defined each TCR beta chain by its CDR3 amino acid sequence plus V-gene family, and excluded reads lacking a unique V-gene family. A later analysis removed over 500 highly shared, low-generation-probability nucleotide sequences to deal with suspected cross-contamination and a sequencing artifact. A later analysis calculated a clonal expansion index for each public chain from normalized within-repertoire ranks of inferred template counts. In a later analysis, generation probabilities were computed with a VDJ recombination model fitted to out-of-frame rearrangements, and the resulting probabilities were checked against IGoR. A later analysis scored TCR-TCR, TCR-HLA and TCR-CMV co-occurrence with hypergeometric tests, applying a repertoire-size bias correction to TCR pairs. In a later analysis, false discovery rates were estimated by permuting HLA or CMV assignments 20 times. In a later analysis, co-occurring TCRs were grouped with DBSCAN, and TCRdist sequence similarity was added when clustering was performed within HLA-allele-positive subsets. Repertoires with fewer than 30,000 or more than 120,000 public chains were left out of co-occurrence clustering, as were five repertoires with anomalous nucleotide sharing. The clones in this table, taken by TCRdb from immuneACCESS, are in-frame only. Not every clone is retained; where verified, under half of the shortfall comes from an unresolved V gene, and the cause of the rest is unknown. The V and J calls and the clone size are those of that table, but D and trimming were determined from the DNA. This sample's table contains approximately 79,000 clones. The biggest ten clones account for 4.5% to 5% of the sample.

Of note for this clone: What this receptor recognizes is not known.

The cohort consisted of 670 or so healthy bone marrow donors. Cohort members were all nominally healthy when sampled, although unrecorded immune exposures were likely present. The donor was CMV seronegative and belonged to the group of around 400 seronegative cohort members. Each donor provided a peripheral blood sample, and peripheral blood mononuclear cells were used for TCR beta sequencing. The Qiagen DNeasy Blood Extraction Kit was used to extract genomic DNA from the blood cell samples. The rearrangement joined TRBV7-9 to TRBJ2-7; 9 central bases correspond to TRBD2. The receptor's source is a man in his forties in good health and CMV-seronegative. What was sequenced was PBMCs. The DNA reads as follows: TGTGCCAGCAGCCGGGGTAGCGGGGGTGGCGAGCAGTACTTC. Translated, it reads CASSRGSGGGEQYF.